This T cell receptor (beta chain) is drawn from a study of vaccination and CD4 T cells after COVID-19. The table lists this clonotype with a few counts. The antigen is not known. The CDR3 has 13 residues. Germline values: CDR1 MNHEY, CDR2 SMNVEV (reference sequence). Trimming cost V 9 bases and J 5 bases; bases outside gene matches: 5. Cultured CD4+ T-cell DNA underwent Oncomine TCR Beta short-read sequencing. TCRdb re-derived calls from the PCR reads in MiXCR, one entry per CDR3 protein. The sample contains fewer than 15,000 distinct CDR3 sequences, about 56% of which appear only once. Points from the study as a whole: The appearance of a median 86.3% of reactive clones in convalescent patients occurred only post-vaccination.

Treatment: roughly ten-day PBMC culture with coronavirus spike peptide pools or control peptides (ViraFEST assay). Fresh medium (containing IL-2) replaced half the medium on days 3 and 7. Material for sequencing was CD4+ T cells from blood, cultured in vitro. The TCR originated in a human donor who had recovered from COVID-19. The V gene is TRBV27, the J gene TRBJ2-2; TRBD1 agrees at 8 bases. CDR3 in amino acids: CASGQGRTGELFF. Here the CDR3 DNA reads TGTGCCAGTGGACAGGGACGGACCGGGGAGCTGTTTTTT.